The T cell receptor beta chain under discussion was sequenced for a study of T cell changes during pregnancy in multiple sclerosis. Sequencing used immunoSEQ multiplex PCR; TCRdb keeps in-frame clones, though not all of them. The sample yields 65,000 to 85,000 clones, 85% to 95% seen once. This CDR3 is built from 14 residues. CDR1 and CDR2 (germline): GTSNPN, SVGIG (reference sequence). Trimming took off 5 bases at V and 8 bases at J, with 16 bases between the two ends. The rearrangement uses TRBV30 and TRBJ1-6; D is undetermined. Source: CD4+ T cells from peripheral blood mononuclear cells, taken after pregnancy. This sequence originates from a female donor with multiple sclerosis, enrolled in a pregnancy study. This CDR3 reads CAWEPWGEDSPLHF. The DNA for the CDR3 is TGTGCCTGGGAGCCTTGGGGAGAGGATTCACCCCTCCACTTT.